These 7 T cell receptor beta chains originate from one sample sequenced in a study of cytomegalovirus exposure and HLA in healthy donors. PCR primers comprised 60 Vbeta and 13 Jbeta primers. The protocol was immunoSEQ multiplex PCR, while the TCRdb copy is restricted to in-frame clones and leaves out a portion. The sample includes about 130,000 clones, more than 80% of them seen just once. Input material: PBMCs. The receptors originated from a male donor in good health and CMV-seronegative.

The V and J genes are TRBV5-1 and TRBJ1-2, with D perhaps matching TRBD1 (5 bases). V was clipped by 4 bases and J by 6 bases, with 13 bases between them. The CDR3 totals 13 residues. Germline loops: CDR1 SGHRS, CDR2 YFSETQ. CDR3 nucleotides: TGCGCCAGCAGCCCCTTGGGGGGTGATGGCTACACCTTC. This sequence encodes CASSPLGGDGYTF.

The rearrangement links TRBV15 to TRBJ1-4, with a tentative D call TRBD1 (6 bases). V lost 1 base, J lost 8 bases, and 14 bases lay in between. CDR1 is LNHNV and CDR2 is YYDKDF in the germline V gene (reference sequence). The CDR3 contains 15 residues. The CDR3 loop is CATSRGGRGEEKLFF. The DNA of the CDR3 is TGTGCCACCAGCAGAGGTGGCAGGGGAGAGGAAAAACTGTTTTTT.

The chain carries TRBV5-1 and TRBJ2-7; 7 bases map to TRBD1. This CDR3 spans 15 amino acids. The V gene's germline CDR1 is SGHRS and CDR2 YFSETQ. V lost 5 bases to trimming and J lost 2 bases; unmatched junction nucleotides: 10. The CDR3 here is CASRTTRQGTYEQYF. The CDR3 bases are TGCGCCAGCAGAACCACTAGACAGGGAACCTACGAGCAGTACTTC.

V is TRBV5-6 and J is TRBJ1-1, with TRBD1 identical over 7 bases. CDR3 length: 16 residues. Germline assignment: CDR1 SGHDT and CDR2 YYEEEE. With V trimmed by 0 bases and J by 4 bases, 9 bases remained unmatched. CDR3 loop: CASSLEGGARVTEAFF. In DNA, the CDR3 is TGTGCCAGCAGCTTGGAAGGGGGCGCGAGGGTCACTGAAGCTTTCTTT.

This clone has just a few counts. The chain links TRBV4-2 to TRBJ2-1; D uncertain. The V end lost 6 bases, the J end lost 3 bases, and 12 bases lay between the germline ends. Germline V CDR1 and CDR2: LGHNA, YNFKEQ. The CDR3 loop spans 14 amino acids. This chain's CDR3 is CASRTDTHYNEQFF. The CDR3 DNA reads TGTGCCAGCAGAACCGACACACACTACAATGAGCAGTTCTTC.

A word on this clone: An end of the junction differs from the germline gene, which may be a read error. The chain links TRBV19 to TRBJ2-4; D possibly corresponds to TRBD2 (5 bases). Germline values: CDR1 LNHDA, CDR2 SQIVND (reference sequence). The CDR3 sequence is 15 residues long. The CDR3 reads CASSIGQLAKNSQYF. The CDR3, as DNA: TGTGCCAGTAGTATAGGGCAGCTAGCCAAAAACAGTCAGTACTTC.

The V and J genes are TRBV2 and TRBJ1-5, with D hard to call. Germline V lookup: CDR1 SNHLY, CDR2 FYNNEI. Trimming stripped 7 bases from V and 8 bases from J, with 15 bases between. This CDR3 contains 13 residues. The CDR3 spells CASIGEVGKPQHF. DNA of the CDR3: TGTGCCAGCATTGGGGAGGTTGGAAAGCCCCAGCATTTT.